One sample yielded the 27 T cell receptor beta chains listed below, sequenced in a study of T cell clonotyping in hematopoietic cell transplantation. TCRdb's copy holds only in-frame clones and misses some; the assay was immunoSEQ multiplex PCR. This table has a few thousand clones, about 96% appearing once. The input for sequencing was PBMCs, taken 100 days after allogeneic stem cell transplant. The receptors derive from a male patient aged 35 to 55 who had an allogeneic stem cell transplant from a related donor, so the T cells may come from the graft donor. Some clones in this sample may be carry-over from other donors' samples.

The chain couples TRBV5-8 to TRBJ1-4; D not resolved. V lost 3 bases and J 1 base, leaving 16 bases between the germline ends. Germline V gene data show CDR1 as SGHTS and CDR2 as YDEGEE. The CDR3 covers 17 residues. CDR3 amino acids: CASSSFMGAGTNEKLFF. For the CDR3, the DNA is TGTGCCAGCAGCTCGTTCATGGGCGCGGGAACTAATGAAAAACTGTTTTTT.

As to this clone: At one end the junction does not follow the germline gene, possibly because of a read error. The rearrangement uses TRBV7-7 and TRBJ1-3; TRBD1 might be the D (6 bases). CDR1 and CDR2 from the germline V gene are SSHAT and FNYEAQ (reference sequence). The CDR3 sequence is 14 residues long. The CDR3 is CASSLGTTGNTIYF. CDR3 nucleotides: TGTGCTAGCAGCTTAGGGACAACTGGAAACACCATATATTTT.

The rearrangement joins TRBV5-1 to TRBJ2-7; 8 bases match TRBD1. Germline assignment: CDR1 SGHRS and CDR2 YFSETQ. The CDR3 runs 16 residues. The trim removed 1 base at V and 0 bases at J, leaving 6 bases unmatched. CDR3 residues: CASSLMRTGSSYEQYF. The CDR3 DNA reads TGCGCCAGCAGCTTGATGAGGACAGGGAGCTCCTACGAGCAGTACTTC.

V gene TRBV6-6 combines with J gene TRBJ2-7; possible D gene TRBD2, 5 bases. CDR1 is MNHNY, CDR2 SVGAGI, per germline (reference sequence). CDR3 length: 11 amino acids. V lost 10 bases to trimming and J lost 6 bases, with 13 bases between them. CDR3 sequence: CAIRGAGEQYF. The CDR3 bases are TGTGCCATCCGGGGAGCTGGCGAGCAGTACTTC.

This chain connects TRBV6-5 to TRBJ2-3, with TRBD2 matching over 9 bases. J lost 6 bases, V lost 7 bases, and 11 bases had no gene match. In germline, CDR1 is MNHEY, CDR2 SVGAGI. This CDR3 is built from 15 residues. DNA for the CDR3: TGTGCCAGCATGGGGGGACTAGCATTGAGGGATACGCAGTATTTT. It is translated as CASMGGLALRDTQYF.

The V call is TRBV5-1, the J call TRBJ2-5, with 7 bases identical to TRBD2. This CDR3 comprises 14 residues. V was clipped by 2 bases and J by 1 base; unmatched bases: 2. Germline CDR1 SGHRS, CDR2 YFSETQ. As DNA, the CDR3 is TGCGCCAGCAGCTTTTCGGGAGGCCAAGAGACCCAGTACTTC. Amino acids: CASSFSGGQETQYF.

This clone was observed once. The chain recombines TRBV9 with TRBJ1-2; tentative D call: TRBD1 (6 bases). The CDR3 has 18 amino acids. Looked up from germline, CDR1 is SGDLS and CDR2 is YYNGEE. Trimming removed 0 bases at V and 7 bases at J, with 25 bases between. CDR3 in DNA: TGTGCCAGCAGCGTAGCCGTCCTTAGCGGGACACGGGGTGTTGGCTACACCTTC. As protein: CASSVAVLSGTRGVGYTF.

CDR3 DNA: TGTGCCAGTAGTATCGGGACCAGGCACGAGCAGTACTTC. Encoded protein: CASSIGTRHEQYF. The chain uses TRBV19 and TRBJ2-7; D is tentatively TRBD1 or TRBD2 (5 bases each). This CDR3 region has 13 residues. CDR1 and CDR2 from the germline V gene are LNHDA and SQIVND (reference sequence). V dropped 3 bases and J dropped 5 bases, with 11 bases sitting between them.

The V call is TRBV11-2, the J call TRBJ1-5; D is ambiguous. V was clipped by 4 bases and J by 4 bases, with 8 bases between them. Germline CDR1 SGHAT, CDR2 FQNNGV. The CDR3 spans 13 residues. DNA of the CDR3: TGTGCCAGCAGCTGGCAGGTGAATCAGCCCCAGCATTTT. Translating it yields CASSWQVNQPQHF.

This clone was recorded once. This sequence joins TRBV2 and TRBJ2-7, with 10 bases fitting TRBD2. This CDR3 spans 12 amino acids. Germline CDR1 and CDR2: SNHLY and FYNNEI. With V trimmed by 5 bases and J by 6 bases, 1 base remained unmatched. CDR3 loop: CASSPSGGEQYF. The DNA of the CDR3 is TGTGCCAGCAGTCCTAGCGGGGGCGAGCAGTACTTC.

For the CDR3, the DNA is TGCGCCAGCAGCGCCCAGGGGAGTCCCTACGAGCAGTACTTC. Translating gives CASSAQGSPYEQYF. J is TRBJ2-7 and V is TRBV5-1; perhaps TRBD1 as D (6 bases). Trimming took 4 bases from V and 2 from J, leaving 13 bases between them. The germline CDR1 and CDR2 sequences are SGHRS and YFSETQ. CDR3 length: 14 residues.

This chain uses TRBV27 with TRBJ2-7; tentative D call: TRBD1 (6 bases). CDR1 is MNHEY and CDR2 is SMNVEV in the germline V gene (reference sequence). CDR3 length: 14 residues. V lost 5 bases and J lost 0, with 11 bases in between. The CDR3 protein is CASSPRDISYEQYF. CDR3 DNA sequence: TGTGCCAGCAGTCCCCGGGACATCTCCTACGAGCAGTACTTC.

The table lists this clone with a count of one. This chain links TRBV19 with TRBJ1-4; D is ambiguous. Per germline, CDR1 LNHDA and CDR2 SQIVND (reference sequence). The CDR3 is made up of 14 amino acids. Trimming took off 4 bases at V and 8 bases at J, with 14 bases between the two ends. CDR3 DNA: TGTGCCAGTAGTACCTGGGAAGAGAGGGAAAAACTGTTTTTT. Translating it yields CASSTWEEREKLFF.

The chain carries TRBV10-1 and TRBJ2-7, with TRBD1 matching over 8 bases. Per germline, CDR1 WNHNN and CDR2 SYGVQD (reference sequence). The CDR3 consists of 17 residues. Germline trimming cut 3 bases from V and 3 bases from J; bases unmatched to any gene: 13. CDR3 region: CASSDRVGGQGHYEQYF. The CDR3 DNA is TGCGCCAGCAGTGACCGGGTCGGTGGACAGGGTCACTACGAGCAGTACTTC.

V and J are TRBV19 and TRBJ2-1; 12 positions match TRBD2. J gave up 6 bases and V 4 bases, and 13 bases lay outside the gene matches. Germline V gene sequence: CDR1 LNHDA, CDR2 SQIVND (reference sequence). The CDR3 has 18 residues. This CDR3 is CASSTYSPTSGRSNEQFF. The CDR3 DNA is TGTGCCAGTAGTACTTACTCGCCGACTAGCGGGAGATCCAATGAGCAGTTCTTC. Drawing the rest from reference TRBV19 and TRBJ2-1, the complete variable domain is DGGITQSPKYLFRKEGQNVTLSCEQNLNHDAMYWYRQDPGQGLRLIYYSQIVNDFQKGDIAEGYSVSREKKESFPLTVTSAQKNPTAFYLCASSTYSPTSGRSNEQFFGPGTRLTVL.

The rearrangement uses TRBV5-1 and TRBJ1-4, with unresolved D. From germline, CDR1 is SGHRS and CDR2 YFSETQ. Trimming took off 0 bases at V and 5 bases at J, with 8 bases between the two ends. There are 14 residues in the CDR3. Here the CDR3 reads CASSLGSENEKLFF. CDR3 sequence (DNA): TGCGCCAGCAGCTTGGGGTCAGAAAATGAAAAACTGTTTTTT.

This chain uses TRBV18 with TRBJ2-3; no firm D call. The CDR3 runs 13 residues. Per germline, CDR1 KGHSH and CDR2 LQKENI. Deletions cut 0 bases from V and 4 bases from J, with 5 bases between. The DNA of the CDR3 is TGTGCCAGCTCACCACCGGTAGCAGATACGCAGTATTTT. It encodes CASSPPVADTQYF. Variable domain in full (rest from reference TRBV18 and TRBJ2-3): NAGVMQNPRHLVRRRGQEARLRCSPMKGHSHVYWYRQLPEEGLKFMVYLQKENIIDESGMPKERFSAEFPKEGPSILRIQQVVRGDSAAYFCASSPPVADTQYFGPGTRLTVL.

The rearrangement joins TRBV11-3 to TRBJ2-5; no clear D. Germline lookup yields CDR1 SGHNT and CDR2 YENEEA. CDR3 length: 11 amino acids. V lost 8 bases and J lost 2, with 6 bases in between. The CDR3 loop is CASAVQETQYF. The CDR3 coding sequence is TGTGCCAGCGCAGTACAAGAGACCCAGTACTTC.

The V call is TRBV6-6, the J call TRBJ1-6; D perhaps matches TRBD1 (6 bases). Germline V lookup: CDR1 MNHNY, CDR2 SVGAGI (reference sequence). The V and J ends lost 2 bases and 10 bases respectively, with 12 bases between them. The CDR3 is 14 residues long. CDR3 amino acids: CASSYEQGGSPLHF. The CDR3 DNA sequence: TGTGCCAGCAGTTACGAACAGGGTGGCTCACCCCTCCACTTT.

V is TRBV14 and J is TRBJ1-5; no firm D call. The CDR3 runs to 13 residues. Trimming cost V 4 bases and J 0 bases, with 4 bases left between them. Germline CDR1 and CDR2: SGHDN and FVKESK. The CDR3 loop is CASSRLSNQPQHF. CDR3 sequence (DNA): TGTGCCAGCAGCCGTCTTAGCAATCAGCCCCAGCATTTT.

The CDR3 protein is CAWSPRTGWTEAFF. CDR3 DNA: TGTGCCTGGAGTCCCCGGACAGGGTGGACTGAAGCTTTCTTT. The chain employs TRBV30 and TRBJ1-1; 8 bases align to TRBD1. Germline loops: CDR1 GTSNPN, CDR2 SVGIG (reference sequence). The V gene end was trimmed by 2 bases and the J gene end by 5 bases; junction bases not matched to a gene: 7. This CDR3 region has 14 residues.

The chain recombines TRBV19 with TRBJ1-2; weak D call: TRBD1 (6 bases). The CDR3 has 12 residues. With 7 bases removed from V and 8 bases from J, the gap between germline ends came to 14 bases. Germline-derived CDR1 and CDR2 are LNHDA and SQIVND (reference sequence). CDR3 coding DNA: TGTGCCAGTACCTATACAGGGAACGGCTACACCTTC. As protein: CASTYTGNGYTF.

The rearrangement joins TRBV4-1 to TRBJ2-7; D remains ambiguous. This CDR3 region has 16 residues. Germline V gene sequence: CDR1 MGHRA, CDR2 YSYEKL. Between the trimmed V and J ends, which lost 0 bases and 3 bases, there was a span of 15 bases. In DNA form, the CDR3 reads TGCGCCAGCAGCCAAGACGCCGGCGCTACCCGCTACGAGCAGTACTTC. Protein product: CASSQDAGATRYEQYF.

The chain carries TRBV28 and TRBJ2-5; D call uncertain. V gave up 5 bases and J gave up 2 bases, with 0 bases separating them. The CDR3 runs 10 residues. Germline loops: CDR1 MDHEN, CDR2 SYDVKM. The CDR3 reads CASSQETQYF. CDR3 bases: TGTGCCAGCAGTCAAGAGACCCAGTACTTC.

This clone was seen only once. V is TRBV30 and J is TRBJ1-1; TRBD1 is a possible D gene (5 bases). This CDR3 comprises 11 residues. Germline V gene data show CDR1 as GTSNPN and CDR2 as SVGIG (reference sequence). The V end was cut by 5 bases, the J end by 8 bases, with 12 bases between. CDR3 sequence: CAWGGRAEAFF. The CDR3 bases are TGTGCCTGGGGGGGTAGGGCCGAAGCTTTCTTT.

The rearrangement links TRBV19 to TRBJ2-5; 11 nucleotides line up with TRBD2. The CDR3 has 14 residues. Germline-derived CDR1 and CDR2 are LNHDA and SQIVND (reference sequence). Trimming at V came to 5 bases and at J to 4 bases, leaving 3 bases not matched to a gene. The CDR3 loop is CASSLAGGRETQYF. CDR3 nucleotide sequence: TGTGCCAGTAGTTTAGCGGGAGGGAGAGAGACCCAGTACTTC. The whole variable domain, filled in from reference TRBV19 and TRBJ2-5, reads DGGITQSPKYLFRKEGQNVTLSCEQNLNHDAMYWYRQDPGQGLRLIYYSQIVNDFQKGDIAEGYSVSREKKESFPLTVTSAQKNPTAFYLCASSLAGGRETQYFGPGTRLLVL.

The DNA of the CDR3 is TGTGCCAGCGGGGGGCTAGCGGGAGCACGATCGTACAATGAGCAGTTCTTC. Translation gives CASGGLAGARSYNEQFF. The chain joins TRBV2 to TRBJ2-1; 10 bases are shared with TRBD2. Germline V gene sequence: CDR1 SNHLY, CDR2 FYNNEI. The length of the CDR3 is 17 residues. Trimming took 8 bases from V and 4 from J; bases not matched to a gene: 14.